This is a list of T cell receptor beta chains from one sample in a study of Graves' ophthalmopathy and Graves' hyperthyroidism. TCRdb redid the calling of the multiplex PCR reads with MiXCR, one entry per CDR3 protein. This table has about 620,000 distinct CDR3 sequences, around a fifth appearing once. Sequencing was performed on peripheral blood. The source of these receptors is a woman younger than 30 with stable Graves' hyperthyroidism. Some clones in this sample may be carry-over from other donors' samples. Both conserved end residues are part of each CDR3. A D gene is named only where the DNA matches it firmly. Expanded clones are given a class, and other clones once, few, many or no size at all.

d_call,v_call,clone_size,j_call,cdr3_aa,cdr3_nt
.,TRBV4-1,.,TRBJ1-2,CASSQTRTVINYGYTF,TGCGCCAGCAGCCAAACACGGACGGTGATTAACTATGGCTACACCTTC
TRBD2,TRBV12-3/TRBV12-4,many,TRBJ2-5,CASSPGLAGGETQYF,TGTGCCAGCAGTCCCGGACTAGCGGGAGGAGAGACCCAGTACTTC
.,TRBV7-2,many,TRBJ2-5,CASSFVDRGTQYF,TGTGCCAGCAGCTTCGTTGATCGCGGGACCCAGTACTTC
TRBD1,TRBV20-1,.,TRBJ2-2,CSARVGDRDTGELFF,TGCAGTGCTAGAGTCGGAGACAGGGACACCGGGGAGCTGTTTTTT
.,TRBV12-3/TRBV12-4,few,TRBJ2-5,CASSKDRGLVETQYF,TGTGCCAGCAGTAAAGACAGGGGACTAGTAGAGACCCAGTACTTC
TRBD2,TRBV19,many,TRBJ2-5,CASSILERETATQYF,TGTGCCAGTAGTATCTTAGAGCGGGAGACGGCGACCCAGTACTTC
TRBD1,TRBV4-1,few,TRBJ1-1,CASSQRSLQGANTEAFF,TGCGCCAGCAGCCAAAGGTCTCTCCAGGGGGCGAACACTGAAGCTTTCTTT
.,TRBV7-2,.,TRBJ1-1,CASSPIRAGAFF,TGTGCCAGCAGCCCTATTAGGGCAGGAGCTTTCTTT
TRBD1,TRBV20-1,many,TRBJ1-1,CSASRGQSTEAFF,TGCAGTGCTAGCAGGGGGCAGAGCACTGAAGCTTTCTTT
.,TRBV6-5,many,TRBJ2-2,CASSYWLPNTGELFF,TGTGCCAGCAGTTACTGGCTACCGAACACCGGGGAGCTGTTTTTT
TRBD1,TRBV5-1,many,TRBJ1-1,CASSLGRRGLQQEAFF,TGCGCCAGCAGCTTGGGACGAAGGGGGCTTCAACAAGAGGCTTTCTTT